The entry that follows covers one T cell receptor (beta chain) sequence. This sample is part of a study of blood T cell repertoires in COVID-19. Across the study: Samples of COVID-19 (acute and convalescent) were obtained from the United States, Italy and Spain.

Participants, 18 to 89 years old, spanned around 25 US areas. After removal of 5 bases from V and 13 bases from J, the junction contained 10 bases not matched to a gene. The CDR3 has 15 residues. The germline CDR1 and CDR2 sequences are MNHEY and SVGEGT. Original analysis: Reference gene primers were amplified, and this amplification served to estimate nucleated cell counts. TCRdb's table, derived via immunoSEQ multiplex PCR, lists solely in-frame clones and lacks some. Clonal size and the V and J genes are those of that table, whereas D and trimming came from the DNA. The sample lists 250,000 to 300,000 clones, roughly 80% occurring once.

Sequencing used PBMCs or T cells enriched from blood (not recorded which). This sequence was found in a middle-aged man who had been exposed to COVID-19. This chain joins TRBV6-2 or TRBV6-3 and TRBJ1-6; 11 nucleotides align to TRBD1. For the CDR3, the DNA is TGTGCCAGCAGTAACGGACAGGGGGCTCCGAAGCCCCTCCACTTT. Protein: CASSNGQGAPKPLHF.